These T cell receptor beta chains were read from a single sample in a study of T cells in Graves' hyperthyroidism and ophthalmopathy. MiXCR was run by TCRdb on the multiplex PCR reads, yielding one entry per CDR3 protein. This sample yields 250,000 or so distinct CDR3 sequences, of which less than 15% are seen a single time; less than 15% belongs to the top ten. The sample consisted of blood. The receptors here all came from a woman aged 40 to 50 with Graves' hyperthyroidism that later progressed to Graves' ophthalmopathy. Each CDR3 is given with its conserved first and last residue. The order of the fields is clone size, J gene, D gene, V gene, CDR3 DNA, CDR3 protein. A D gene is named only where the DNA matches it firmly. A row's size may be missing; if present it is once, few, many or a size class.

abundance: many
j_gene: TRBJ2-1
d_gene: TRBD2
v_gene: TRBV20-1
CDR3nt: TGCAGTGCTAGCGCGGGGGGGGGACGACAGTTCTTC
CDR3aa: CSASAGGGRQFF

abundance: -
j_gene: TRBJ1-2
d_gene: TRBD1
v_gene: TRBV7-8
CDR3nt: TGTGCCAGCAACTCGGGACAGGGAGGCGGCTACACCTTC
CDR3aa: CASNSGQGGGYTF

abundance: -
j_gene: TRBJ1-4
d_gene: TRBD1
v_gene: TRBV4-1
CDR3nt: TGCGCCAGCAGCCTCGGGGACAGATATAATGAAAAACTGTTTTTT
CDR3aa: CASSLGDRYNEKLFF

abundance: many
j_gene: TRBJ2-7
d_gene: -
v_gene: TRBV7-8
CDR3nt: TGTGCCAGCAGCTTGACAGATCCCCCGTACGAGCAGTACTTC
CDR3aa: CASSLTDPPYEQYF

abundance: many
j_gene: TRBJ2-1
d_gene: TRBD2
v_gene: TRBV28
CDR3nt: TGTGCCAGCAGTGTTCCGACCTTACTAGCGGGAGTAAATGAGCAGTTCTTC
CDR3aa: CASSVPTLLAGVNEQFF

abundance: few
j_gene: TRBJ2-1
d_gene: -
v_gene: TRBV7-9
CDR3nt: TGTGCCACCTCCCGGTCCCATACCGACAATGAGCAGTTCTTC
CDR3aa: CATSRSHTDNEQFF

abundance: -
j_gene: TRBJ1-1
d_gene: -
v_gene: TRBV27
CDR3nt: TGTGCCAGCAGTTTATCGCGGGGAAACACTGAAGCTTTCTTT
CDR3aa: CASSLSRGNTEAFF

abundance: many
j_gene: TRBJ2-2
d_gene: -
v_gene: TRBV3-1
CDR3nt: TGTGCCAGCAGCCAAGGAGCCGGGGAGCTGTTTTTT
CDR3aa: CASSQGAGELFF

abundance: many
j_gene: TRBJ1-5
d_gene: -
v_gene: TRBV28
CDR3nt: TGTGCCAGGAGGTATTGGGGGGGGGATCAGCCCCAGCATTTT
CDR3aa: CARRYWGGDQPQHF

abundance: few
j_gene: TRBJ2-1
d_gene: TRBD1
v_gene: TRBV5-8
CDR3nt: TGTGCCAGCAGCATAGGGGACAGGGGAATCAACAATGAGCAGTTCTTC
CDR3aa: CASSIGDRGINNEQFF

abundance: -
j_gene: TRBJ2-6
d_gene: -
v_gene: TRBV7-3
CDR3nt: TGTGCCAGCAGCCCAGGGGGGTCTGGGGCCAACGTCCTGACTTTC
CDR3aa: CASSPGGSGANVLTF

abundance: many
j_gene: TRBJ1-6
d_gene: -
v_gene: TRBV5-1
CDR3nt: TGCGCCAGCAGCGACGGACATGCAAGTTCACCCCTCCACTTT
CDR3aa: CASSDGHASSPLHF

abundance: many
j_gene: TRBJ2-1
d_gene: TRBD2
v_gene: TRBV20-1
CDR3nt: TGCAGTGCATGGGACTACCAACAATTTAAATCAATCTACAATGAGCAGTTCTTC
CDR3aa: CSAWDYQQFKSIYNEQFF

abundance: many
j_gene: TRBJ2-6
d_gene: -
v_gene: TRBV6-1
CDR3nt: TGTGCCAGCAGTGAATTTAGCGGTATGAGCTCTGGGGCCAACGTCCTGACTTTC
CDR3aa: CASSEFSGMSSGANVLTF

abundance: many
j_gene: TRBJ2-1
d_gene: -
v_gene: TRBV7-2
CDR3nt: TGTGCCAGCAGCTTAGGGTGGGGAGTGGAGCAGTTCTTC
CDR3aa: CASSLGWGVEQFF

abundance: many
j_gene: TRBJ1-1
d_gene: -
v_gene: TRBV19
CDR3nt: TGTGCCAGTACCCAAGGACCGACTGAAGCTTTCTTT
CDR3aa: CASTQGPTEAFF

abundance: -
j_gene: TRBJ2-1
d_gene: TRBD2
v_gene: TRBV5-1
CDR3nt: TGCGCCAGCAGCTTTGGGCTAGCGGGAGGGCCAGGTTACAATGAGCAGTTCTTC
CDR3aa: CASSFGLAGGPGYNEQFF

abundance: many
j_gene: TRBJ2-1
d_gene: TRBD2
v_gene: TRBV28
CDR3nt: TGTGCCAGCAGGCTAGCGGGAGTCTACAATGAGCAGTTCTTC
CDR3aa: CASRLAGVYNEQFF